The 17 T cell receptor beta chains below all came from one sample that was sequenced in a study of shared clonotypes between healthy human individuals. The protocol was immunoSEQ multiplex PCR, while the TCRdb copy is restricted to in-frame clones and leaves out a portion. The sample consists of some 490,000 clones, 78% of them appearing once. Sample: PBMCs. The receptor set was obtained from a woman between 40 and 50 years old in good health. Some clones in this sample may be carry-over from other donors' samples.

In DNA, the CDR3 is TGCGCCAGCAGCTTAGACAGGGGGCGAGACACTGAAGCTTTCTTT. Its translation: CASSLDRGRDTEAFF. The gene calls are TRBV5-1 and TRBJ1-1, with 10 bases that match TRBD1. The CDR3 runs 15 residues. Losses at the gene ends were 2 bases for V and 3 bases for J; bases not matched to a gene: 4. Per germline, CDR1 SGHRS and CDR2 YFSETQ.

This clone appeared a few times. The V call is TRBV4-2, the J call TRBJ2-1; 12 bases line up with TRBD2. The CDR3 sequence is 15 residues long. The germline gives CDR1 LGHNA, CDR2 YNFKEQ. Trimming at V came to 4 bases and at J to 9 bases, leaving 7 bases not matched to a gene. The DNA of the CDR3 is TGTGCCAGCAGCCCTAGCGGGAGGGCGGGGGGTGAGCAGTTCTTC. Translated: CASSPSGRAGGEQFF.

The chain couples TRBV6-6 to TRBJ2-2; the D is unclear. Germline V gives CDR1 MNHNY, CDR2 SVGAGI (reference sequence). Trimming left V 2 bases short and J 0 bases short, with 7 bases between. CDR3 length equals 15 residues. The CDR3 nucleotides read TGTGCCAGCAGTTACGCGAGCCCGAACACCGGGGAGCTGTTTTTT. Amino acid sequence: CASSYASPNTGELFF.

In its sample, this clone was seen many times. The genes are TRBV19 and TRBJ2-2, with no clear D. The CDR3 covers 15 residues. Per the germline V gene, CDR1 is LNHDA and CDR2 is SQIVND (reference sequence). The V end lost 3 bases, the J end lost 8 bases, and 16 bases lay between the germline ends. Written as DNA, the CDR3 is TGTGCCAGTAGTATTCACCCGCAAACTGGAGGGGAGCTGTTTTTT. It yields the protein CASSIHPQTGGELFF. The full variable domain, with the rest looked up from reference TRBV19 and TRBJ2-2, is DGGITQSPKYLFRKEGQNVTLSCEQNLNHDAMYWYRQDPGQGLRLIYYSQIVNDFQKGDIAEGYSVSREKKESFPLTVTSAQKNPTAFYLCASSIHPQTGGELFFGEGSRLTVL.

This chain connects TRBV18 to TRBJ2-5; D unclear. The germline V and J ends were trimmed by 2 bases and 1 base, with 11 bases remaining between them. CDR3 length: 15 residues. The V gene's germline CDR1 is KGHSH and CDR2 LQKENI. The CDR3: CASSPGTSPQETQYF. The CDR3 DNA follows: TGTGCCAGCTCACCAGGAACCAGCCCCCAAGAGACCCAGTACTTC. The full variable domain, completed using reference TRBV18 and TRBJ2-5, is NAGVMQNPRHLVRRRGQEARLRCSPMKGHSHVYWYRQLPEEGLKFMVYLQKENIIDESGMPKERFSAEFPKEGPSILRIQQVVRGDSAAYFCASSPGTSPQETQYFGPGTRLLVL.

This chain connects TRBV7-3 to TRBJ2-1, with TRBD2 matching 8 bases. Germline V gives CDR1 SGHTA, CDR2 FQGTGA. V dropped 4 bases and J dropped 7; count of bases not matched to a gene: 6. The length of the CDR3 is 14 residues. The CDR3: CASSSSGPGNEQFF. DNA of the CDR3: TGTGCCAGCAGCTCTAGCGGGCCGGGAAATGAGCAGTTCTTC.

The chain links TRBV15 to TRBJ2-2, with D perhaps matching TRBD2 (6 bases). The CDR3 contains 14 residues. Per germline, CDR1 LNHNV and CDR2 YYDKDF (reference sequence). Trimming pared 8 bases from V and 1 base from J, leaving 11 bases between. This CDR3 reads CATRRDWNTGELFF. The DNA for the CDR3 is TGTGCCACCCGCCGGGACTGGAACACCGGGGAGCTGTTTTTT.

This clone has a single count. The J gene is TRBJ2-7, the V gene TRBV4-1; 9 nucleotides agree with TRBD2. The CDR3 runs 16 residues. Germline-derived CDR1 and CDR2 are MGHRA and YSYEKL. J lost 6 bases, V lost 1 base, and 10 bases had no gene match. CDR3 nucleotide sequence: TGCGCCAGCAGCCAAGGGTTAGCGGGAGCTTTGGGCGAGCAGTACTTC. This gives the protein CASSQGLAGALGEQYF.

The chain is built from TRBV27 and TRBJ2-7, with TRBD2 matching over 8 bases. V gave up 10 bases and J gave up 4 bases; unmatched junction bases: 12. This CDR3 comprises 14 residues. The germline V gene has CDR1 MNHEY and CDR2 SMNVEV (reference sequence). The CDR3 nucleotides are TGTGCCACCGCCCCAGCGGGAGATCAATACGAGCAGTACTTC. Residues: CATAPAGDQYEQYF.

This sequence joins TRBV5-1 and TRBJ2-3; a possible D gene is TRBD1 (5 bases). This CDR3 is 15 amino acids long. The V and J ends lost 0 bases and 3 bases respectively, with 11 bases between them. Germline-derived CDR1 and CDR2 are SGHRS and YFSETQ. Here the CDR3 reads CASSLEARGTDTQYF. For the CDR3, the DNA is TGCGCCAGCAGCTTGGAGGCTAGGGGTACAGATACGCAGTATTTT. The full variable domain, with the rest looked up from reference TRBV5-1 and TRBJ2-3, is KAGVTQTPRYLIKTRGQQVTLSCSPISGHRSVSWYQQTPGQGLQFLFEYFSETQRNKGNFPGRFSGRQFSNSRSEMNVSTLELGDSALYLCASSLEARGTDTQYFGPGTRLTVL.

The chain is built from TRBV7-6 and TRBJ2-2; D uncertain. The CDR3 loop spans 14 amino acids. V was cut by 5 bases and J by 2 bases, with 9 bases left in between. Germline V gene data show CDR1 as SGHVS and CDR2 as FNYEAQ. DNA for the CDR3: TGTGCCAGCAGCCCGGACCATAACACCGGGGAGCTGTTTTTT. As protein: CASSPDHNTGELFF.

This clone has only one observation. This chain's CDR3 is CASSFGAVVDIQYF. In DNA form, the CDR3 reads TGTGCCAGCAGTTTTGGGGCGGTGGTGGACATTCAGTACTTC. This rearrangement joins TRBV25-1 to TRBJ2-4; D is possibly TRBD1 (5 bases). Trimming removed 5 bases from V and 8 bases from J, with 16 bases in between. Germline V gene sequence: CDR1 MGHDK, CDR2 SYGVNS. This CDR3 has 14 amino acids.

This clone appeared once. The CDR3 coding sequence is TGTGCCAGCAGTCCCCGGGACTGGGATGGCTACACCTTC. It encodes CASSPRDWDGYTF. The J gene is TRBJ1-2, the V gene TRBV6-1; perhaps TRBD1 as D (5 bases). Germline CDR1 is MNHNS and CDR2 is SASEGT. The CDR3 runs to 13 residues. V was pared by 5 bases and J by 6 bases, with 13 bases between.

V gene TRBV23-1 combines with J gene TRBJ2-7; possible D gene TRBD2, 5 bases. TRBV23-1 is reported as an ORF; its role is uncertain. Trimming removed 7 bases from V and 7 bases from J, with 14 bases in between. The CDR3 totals 12 residues. The CDR3 DNA is TGCGCCAGCAACACCAGCTCGGGGGAGCAGTACTTC. Its translation is CASNTSSGEQYF.

The chain employs TRBV5-4 and TRBJ2-2; D is perhaps TRBD2 (6 bases). The CDR3 loop spans 16 amino acids. The ends were cut back, 2 bases at V and 0 bases at J, with 11 bases in the middle. The germline V gene has CDR1 SGHNT and CDR2 YYREEE (reference sequence). CDR3: CASSLGGSPNTGELFF. DNA for the CDR3: TGTGCCAGCAGCTTAGGAGGGTCCCCGAACACCGGGGAGCTGTTTTTT.

The chain uses TRBV5-6 and TRBJ2-1; D is unresolved. Per germline, CDR1 SGHDT and CDR2 YYEEEE. The CDR3 totals 13 residues. The V end lost 1 base, the J end lost 6 bases, and 8 bases lay between the germline ends. The CDR3 bases are TGTGCCAGCAGCTTGTTGCTGCGCAATGAGCAGTTCTTC. This codes for CASSLLLRNEQFF.

This clone was counted once. The V call is TRBV13, the J call TRBJ2-1, with D unresolved. In germline, CDR1 is PRHDT, CDR2 FYEKMQ (reference sequence). This CDR3 comprises 10 residues. Trimming removed 4 bases at V and 10 bases at J, with 5 bases between. The CDR3 here is CASSSSEQFF. In DNA form, the CDR3 reads TGTGCCAGCAGCTCTTCCGAGCAGTTCTTC.